One TCR beta chain is described in this entry. Only in-frame clones appear in the TCRdb table, and some are missing; sequencing was by immunoSEQ multiplex PCR. Among some 21,000 clones listed, 60% to 80% were seen once. This sample is part of a study of STAT5B mutations in CD4+ large granular lymphocyte leukemia. Overall study: Healthy donors showed HLA-associated enrichment of the CDR3 'QG' motif.

Germline-derived CDR1 and CDR2 are SGHVS and FQNEAQ. The CDR3 is made up of 15 amino acids. Trimming left V 1 base short and J 7 bases short, with 16 bases between. This receptor was identified in a human donor in good health. V gene TRBV7-8 combines with J gene TRBJ2-5; D is tentatively TRBD1 or TRBD2 (5 bases each). Sequenced sample: CD4+ T cells from blood buffy coats. CDR3 protein: CASSLENRGLGTQYF. CDR3 DNA sequence: TGTGCCAGCAGCTTAGAGAACCGGGGCTTGGGGACCCAGTACTTC.